This T cell receptor (beta chain) was captured by sequencing in a study of cytomegalovirus exposure and HLA in healthy donors. General study findings and limits: The study recorded fewer than 200 TCR beta chains that were cytomegalovirus-associated. Most TCR sequences were rare, but some public TCRs occurred in many donors.

V gave up 5 bases and J gave up 5 bases, with 15 bases separating them. Germline CDR1 and CDR2: SGHDN and FVKESK. The CDR3 extends over 15 amino acids. The PCR contained 60 Vbeta and 13 Jbeta primers. Sequencing was performed with immunoSEQ multiplex PCR; in TCRdb, only in-frame clones are kept and a portion is missing. The sample includes 60,000 to 95,000 clones, about 81% seen only once; the top ten take approximately 9%. This clone has just one count. What it recognizes is unknown. Samples came from healthy bone marrow donors. The V gene is TRBV14, the J gene TRBJ1-4; D is uncertain. This TCR was sampled from a middle-aged woman in good health and CMV-seropositive. Sequenced: PBMCs. In DNA, the CDR3 is TGTGCCAGCAGCTACTCGTACAGATCCAATGAAAAACTGTTTTTT. Amino acid sequence: CASSYSYRSNEKLFF.